Each of the 8 T cell receptor beta chains below was sequenced from the same sample in a study of OX40 agonist ivuxolimab in advanced cancers. The repertoire was sequenced with immunoSEQ multiplex PCR; TCRdb's copy has only in-frame clones and lacks some. The sample has 55,000 to 75,000 clones; 70% to 90% are singletons. Specimen: CD4+ or CD8+ T cells sorted from blood, collected in a trial of the OX40 agonist ivuxolimab. The origin of the receptors is an adult with an advanced solid tumor such as melanoma, head and neck, liver or kidney cancer.

The V call is TRBV7-3, the J call TRBJ2-5; 8 bases are a match to TRBD2. J gave up 5 bases and V 5 bases, and 7 bases lay outside the gene matches. Germline CDR1 is SGHTA and CDR2 is FQGTGA. CDR3 length: 14 residues. The CDR3 region is CASSISGSAETQYF. The DNA of the CDR3 is TGTGCCAGCAGCATCAGCGGGAGCGCCGAGACCCAGTACTTC. Filled out from reference TRBV7-3 and TRBJ2-5, the complete variable domain reads GAGVSQTPSNKVTEKGKYVELRCDPISGHTALYWYRQSLGQGPEFLIYFQGTGAADDSGLPNDRFFAVRPEGSVSTLKIQRTERGDSAVYLCASSISGSAETQYFGPGTRLLVL.

In this sample, this clone is medium-sized. This chain connects TRBV11-2 to TRBJ1-6, with 7 bases lining up with TRBD1. CDR1 and CDR2 (germline): SGHAT, FQNNGV. This CDR3 has 14 amino acids. After removal of 3 bases from V and 10 bases from J, the junction contained 6 bases not matched to a gene. This CDR3 is CASSFGGGSSPLHF. CDR3 coding DNA: TGTGCCAGCAGCTTTGGAGGGGGCTCGTCACCCCTCCACTTT.

The chain has TRBV6-5 and TRBJ1-1; a weak D match, TRBD1 (5 bases). The CDR3 runs to 11 residues. The germline V gene encodes CDR1 MNHEY and CDR2 SVGAGI. The V gene lost 4 bases and the J gene lost 11 bases, with 11 bases spanning the gap. The CDR3 sequence: CASSFQGGAFF. The CDR3 DNA follows: TGTGCCAGCAGTTTTCAGGGAGGCGCTTTCTTT.

The V gene is TRBV27, the J gene TRBJ2-1; D is perhaps TRBD2 (5 bases). Between the trimmed V and J ends, which lost 0 bases and 2 bases, there was a span of 11 bases. Per the germline V gene, CDR1 is MNHEY and CDR2 is SMNVEV (reference sequence). The CDR3 totals 16 residues. CDR3 bases: TGTGCCAGCAGTTTATCCTTCCTAGCAACCTACAATGAGCAGTTCTTC. This translates into CASSLSFLATYNEQFF.

The J gene is TRBJ2-7, the V gene TRBV4-3; TRBD2 might be the D (6 bases). CDR1 and CDR2 from the germline V gene are LGHNA and YSLEER. Trimming cost V 3 bases and J 0 bases, with 15 bases left between them. This CDR3 region has 16 residues. CDR3 sequence (DNA): TGCGCCAGCAGCCAGGCCCTAGCGCTTAGCTCCTACGAGCAGTACTTC. The encoded protein is CASSQALALSSYEQYF.

V and J are TRBV5-1 and TRBJ2-5; the D is unclear. CDR3 size: 12 residues. Germline V gives CDR1 SGHRS, CDR2 YFSETQ. V dropped 3 bases and J dropped 0 bases, with 3 bases sitting between them. The CDR3 region is CASSSHQETQYF. The DNA of the CDR3 is TGCGCCAGCAGCTCACACCAAGAGACCCAGTACTTC.

This sequence joins TRBV27 and TRBJ1-1; D is perhaps TRBD1 (5 bases). Per germline, CDR1 MNHEY and CDR2 SMNVEV (reference sequence). The CDR3 totals 15 residues. Trimming shortened V by 3 bases and J by 8 bases, and 19 bases separated the two germline ends. The DNA for the CDR3 is TGTGCCAGCAGTTTCATGGGGGGAAGGGTTGTGGAAGCTTTCTTT. The encoded protein is CASSFMGGRVVEAFF.

The chain uses TRBV18 and TRBJ2-7, with 7 bases matching TRBD2. In germline, CDR1 is KGHSH, CDR2 LQKENI. J gave up 2 bases and V 4 bases, and 2 bases lay outside the gene matches. This CDR3 has 13 residues. CDR3 region: CASSRDYPYEQYF. The DNA for the CDR3 is TGTGCCAGCTCACGGGACTACCCCTACGAGCAGTACTTC.